The rows below give T cell receptor beta chains drawn from one sample of a study of blood T cell repertoires in COVID-19. Sequencing was performed with immunoSEQ multiplex PCR; in TCRdb, only in-frame clones are kept and a portion is missing. Seen here are 100,000 to 150,000 clones, around 63% observed once, and the top ten hold 2% to 2.5%. Material for sequencing was peripheral blood. Every receptor here comes from a woman aged 70 to 79 with acute or convalescent COVID-19. Both conserved end residues are part of each CDR3. D genes are given only for firm matches. Size is omitted from some rows. Given values are once, few, many or a class for expanded clones.

clone_size	d_call	v_call	j_call	cdr3_nt	cdr3_aa
few	TRBD1	TRBV19	TRBJ1-2	TGTGCCAGTAGTACTTCCGGGACAGCGAACCTCTATGGCTACACCTTC	CASSTSGTANLYGYTF
NA	NA	TRBV12-2	TRBJ1-1	TGTGCAAGTCGCTTTGGGACAGGCCCTTTGGGAACTGAAGCTTTCTTT	CASRFGTGPLGTEAFF
NA	NA	TRBV7-6	TRBJ1-3	TGTGCCAGCAGCATGACAGTGAACTCTGGAAACACCATATATTTT	CASSMTVNSGNTIYF
NA	TRBD1	TRBV6-6	TRBJ1-5	TGTGCCAGCAGAACAGGGGGTGGACAGCCCCAGCATTTT	CASRTGGGQPQHF
few	NA	TRBV5-4	TRBJ2-1	TGTGCCAGCAGCCGGGTAGGGGCCAACAATGAGCAGTTCTTC	CASSRVGANNEQFF
NA	NA	TRBV10-1	TRBJ2-1	TGCGCCAGCAGTGAGTCGATCGCCGGGTGGCAGTTCTTC	CASSESIAGWQFF
NA	NA	TRBV28	TRBJ2-7	TGTGCCAGCAGTTCCATGGGCAGGGGCGTAAACGAGCAGTACTTC	CASSSMGRGVNEQYF
once	NA	TRBV28	TRBJ1-1	TGTGCCAGCAGACGCCACGGGGGAAACACTGAAGCTTTCTTT	CASRRHGGNTEAFF
NA	NA	TRBV4-1	TRBJ1-1	TGCGCCAGCAGCCAAATTGGGGCGAACACTGAAGCTTTCTTT	CASSQIGANTEAFF
NA	NA	TRBV30	TRBJ2-3	TGTGCCTGGAGTGTAACCGTCGGCAGGGGTCCCACAGATACGCAGTATTTT	CAWSVTVGRGPTDTQYF
NA	NA	TRBV29-1	TRBJ1-1	TGCAGCGTCCTGGGGCCACAGGGTAGGATGAACACTGAAGCTTTCTTT	CSVLGPQGRMNTEAFF
once	NA	TRBV5-4	TRBJ2-2	TGTGCCAGCAGCTTGCAGGGGACCGGGGAGCTGTTTTTT	CASSLQGTGELFF
NA	TRBD2	TRBV9	TRBJ2-4	TGTGCCAGCAGCCCATCGACGGGGGGGAAGGCCAAAAACATTCAGTACTTC	CASSPSTGGKAKNIQYF
NA	NA	TRBV18	TRBJ1-6	TGTGCCAGCTCACGTGCTCCGTTAAGGGGTAGGACCGTCTGGGTACCCCTCCACTTT	CASSRAPLRGRTVWVPLHF
NA	TRBD1	TRBV9	TRBJ1-1	TGTGCCAGCAGCCCGGGACAGAAGAACACTGAAGCTTTCTTT	CASSPGQKNTEAFF
few	NA	TRBV12-3/TRBV12-4	TRBJ1-2	TGTGCCAGCAGAACAGAATTTGGCTATGGCTACACCTTC	CASRTEFGYGYTF
NA	NA	TRBV2	TRBJ1-5	TGTGCCAGCGGGCAGGGAGGAAATCAGCCCCAGCATTTT	CASGQGGNQPQHF
NA	NA	TRBV9	TRBJ2-7	TGTGCCAGCAGCGTAGGCCCAGCCACTACTTCCTACGAGCAGTACTTC	CASSVGPATTSYEQYF
NA	TRBD1	TRBV19	TRBJ1-4	TGTGCCAGTAGTATATTAGGGACAGGGACTAATGAAAAACTGTTTTTT	CASSILGTGTNEKLFF
NA	NA	TRBV5-1	TRBJ1-3	TGCGCCAGCAGCTTGGTCGGGACACTGGGAAACACCATATATTTT	CASSLVGTLGNTIYF
NA	TRBD2	TRBV3-1/TRBV3-2	TRBJ2-1	TGTGCCAGCAGCCCCTGGCTAGCGGGGGGGTCCTACAATGAGCAGTTCTTC	CASSPWLAGGSYNEQFF
NA	NA	TRBV5-5	TRBJ2-7	TGTGCCAGCAGCTTGCTGGAGACCTCCTACGAGCAGTACTTC	CASSLLETSYEQYF
NA	TRBD1	TRBV2	TRBJ1-1	TGTGCCAGCAGTGGTGACAGGGTAAGCACTGAAGCTTTCTTT	CASSGDRVSTEAFF
NA	TRBD2	TRBV14	TRBJ2-2	TGTGCCAGCAGCCACCCCCCCGGGGCGGGAGTCACCGGGGAGCTGTTTTTT	CASSHPPGAGVTGELFF
few	NA	TRBV2	TRBJ2-1	TGTGCCAGCAGTGCTACAGGGTACTCCTACAATGAGCAGTTCTTC	CASSATGYSYNEQFF
NA	TRBD1	TRBV27	TRBJ1-5	TGTGCCAGCAGTTTAGCAGGGGGGAGCAATCAGCCCCAGCATTTT	CASSLAGGSNQPQHF
few	NA	TRBV10-1	TRBJ2-2	TGCGCCAGCAGTGCTGCAGTGAACACCGGGGAGCTGTTTTTT	CASSAAVNTGELFF
NA	NA	TRBV6-2/TRBV6-3	TRBJ2-5	TGTGCCAGCAGTTACGCCCCTGGGGGGGCCGCGGAGACCCAGTACTTC	CASSYAPGGAAETQYF
once	NA	TRBV4-3	TRBJ2-7	TGCGCCAGCAGCCCGGGACTCGCCAGCTCCTACGAGCAGTACTTC	CASSPGLASSYEQYF
few	TRBD1	TRBV12-3/TRBV12-4	TRBJ2-7	TGTGCCAGCAGTTTCCGACAGGGTGGCGAGCAGTACTTC	CASSFRQGGEQYF
NA	NA	TRBV12-3/TRBV12-4	TRBJ2-3	TGTGCCAGCAGTTTTGCGGACACCGATACGCAGTATTTT	CASSFADTDTQYF
NA	NA	TRBV6-2/TRBV6-3	TRBJ2-1	TGTGCCAGCAGTTACGCTAGCAAGAGGAATGAGCAGTTCTTC	CASSYASKRNEQFF
NA	TRBD2	TRBV5-4	TRBJ2-1	TGTGCCAGCAGCTTGGGTGGGGCTAGCGGGGGCAATGAGCAGTTCTTC	CASSLGGASGGNEQFF
NA	NA	TRBV6-5	TRBJ2-7	TGTGCCAGCTTCGACGGGAGCCCCTCCTACGAGCAGTACTTC	CASFDGSPSYEQYF
NA	NA	TRBV18	TRBJ2-1	TGTGCCAGCTCACCACCGTCGGGGAATGAGCAGTTCTTC	CASSPPSGNEQFF
NA	TRBD1	TRBV9	TRBJ2-5	TGTGCCAGCAGCGCAGGACAGGGCTGGGTCGAGACCCAGTACTTC	CASSAGQGWVETQYF
NA	NA	TRBV4-3	TRBJ1-1	TGCGCCAGCAGCCAAGAAATAAAAGGGGTAGGCACTGAAGCTTTCTTT	CASSQEIKGVGTEAFF
NA	NA	TRBV15	TRBJ1-1	TGTGCCACCAGCAGAGATCAAACAGGGATACCTGAAGCTTTCTTT	CATSRDQTGIPEAFF